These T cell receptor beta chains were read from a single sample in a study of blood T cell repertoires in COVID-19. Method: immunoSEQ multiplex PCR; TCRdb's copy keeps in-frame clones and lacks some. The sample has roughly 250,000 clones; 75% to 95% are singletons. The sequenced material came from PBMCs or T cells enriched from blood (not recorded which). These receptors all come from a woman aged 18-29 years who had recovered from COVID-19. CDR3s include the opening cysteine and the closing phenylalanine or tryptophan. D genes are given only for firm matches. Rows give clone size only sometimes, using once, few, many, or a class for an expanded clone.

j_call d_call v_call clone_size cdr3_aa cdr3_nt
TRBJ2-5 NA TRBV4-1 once CASSQVSGMGEETQYF TGCGCCAGCAGCCAAGTTTCAGGTATGGGCGAAGAGACCCAGTACTTC
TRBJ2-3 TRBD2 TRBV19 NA CASSYSGTSLSSPDTQYF TGTGCCAGTAGTTATTCGGGGACTAGCTTATCGTCCCCAGATACGCAGTATTTT
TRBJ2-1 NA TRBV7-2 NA CASSLGQGSYNEQFF TGTGCCAGCAGCTTAGGGCAGGGAAGTTACAATGAGCAGTTCTTC
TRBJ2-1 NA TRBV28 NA CASSLSGVGQREQFF TGTGCCAGCAGTTTGTCAGGGGTTGGACAGCGTGAGCAGTTCTTC
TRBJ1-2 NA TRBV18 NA CASSQTGIILQDYGYTF TGTGCCAGCTCACAAACCGGGATAATACTGCAGGACTATGGCTACACCTTC
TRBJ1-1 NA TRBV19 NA CASSPGGAPTPQNRMNTEAFF TGTGCCAGTAGTCCGGGTGGAGCGCCAACTCCCCAAAATAGAATGAACACTGAAGCTTTCTTT
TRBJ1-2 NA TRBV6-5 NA CASTSGGWAYGYTF TGTGCCAGCACCAGCGGGGGTTGGGCCTATGGCTACACCTTC
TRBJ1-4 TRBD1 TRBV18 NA CASSLGQALGKLFF TGTGCCAGCTCACTGGGACAGGCCCTTGGGAAACTGTTTTTT
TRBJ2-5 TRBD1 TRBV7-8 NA CASSSTGKETQYF TGTGCCAGCAGCTCGACAGGGAAAGAGACCCAGTACTTC
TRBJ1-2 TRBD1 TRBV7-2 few CASSSRGAPNYGYTF TGTGCCAGCAGCTCCAGGGGGGCGCCTAACTATGGCTACACCTTC
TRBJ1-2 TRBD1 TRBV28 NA CASSFRGQVHYGYTF TGTGCCAGCAGTTTCCGAGGACAGGTTCACTATGGCTACACCTTC
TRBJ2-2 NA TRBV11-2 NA CASSPPAGELFF TGTGCCAGCAGCCCACCGGCCGGGGAGCTGTTTTTT
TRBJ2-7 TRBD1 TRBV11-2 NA CASSFDRVSHEQYF TGTGCCAGCAGCTTCGACAGGGTCAGCCACGAGCAGTACTTC
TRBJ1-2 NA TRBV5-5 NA CASSPDGGAARDGYTF TGTGCCAGCAGCCCTGACGGGGGGGCTGCCAGAGATGGCTACACCTTC
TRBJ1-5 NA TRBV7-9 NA CASSLVAMYGIGQPQHF TGTGCCAGCAGCTTAGTGGCAATGTACGGGATCGGGCAGCCCCAGCATTTT